Sequencing of this T cell receptor beta chain was carried out in a study of vaccination and CD4 T cells after COVID-19. Study background: Two doses of either BNT162b2 or mRNA-1273 vaccine were given to participants.

On this clonotype itself: The antigen is not known.

After removal of 6 bases from V and 5 bases from J, the junction contained 18 bases not matched to a gene. Germline loops: CDR1 DFQATT, CDR2 SNEGSKA (reference sequence). The length of the CDR3 is 18 residues. The sample's time point: late sampling 161 to 241 days after vaccination in a few convalescent patients. As for treatment: roughly ten-day PBMC culture with coronavirus spike peptide pools or control peptides (ViraFEST assay). Sequencing of the DNA from cultured CD4+ T cells was carried out with the Oncomine TCR Beta short-read assay. TCRdb reprocessed the PCR reads via MiXCR and lists one record per CDR3 protein. Of some 21,000 distinct CDR3 sequences listed, 46% were seen once; the top ten hold around an eighth.

The source is a human donor who had recovered from COVID-19. The chain employs TRBV20-1 and TRBJ2-5, with 13 bases identical to TRBD2. Specimen: CD4+ T cells from blood, cultured in vitro, collected about 7 months after SARS-CoV-2 vaccination. CDR3 DNA: TGCAGTGCCACAACCGGGACTAGCGGGATCCATGTGTCGGAGACCCAGTACTTC. Translating it yields CSATTGTSGIHVSETQYF.